This T cell receptor (beta chain) was captured by sequencing in a study of shared clonotypes between healthy human individuals. With regard to this clone: Its antigen is unknown. A much larger clone is a single base away; this may be a read error.

CDR3 length equals 13 residues. Germline CDR1 is SGHNT and CDR2 is YYREEE (reference sequence). Losses at the gene ends were 7 bases for V and 1 base for J; bases not matched to a gene: 4. Points from the study as a whole: The donor pool, a small one, limited the genetic and exposure-history diversity represented.

Each subset's genomic DNA was split evenly across several immunoSEQ plates. PBMC DNA, left unsorted, was sequenced on ten immunoSEQ deep assay plates. The repertoire was sequenced with immunoSEQ multiplex PCR; TCRdb's copy has only in-frame clones and lacks some. This repertoire shows 450,000 to 500,000 clones, about 79% found once; its top ten account for roughly 13%. Specimen: PBMCs. The receptor was isolated from a woman in her forties in good health. Some clones in this sample may be carry-over from other donors' samples. The rearrangement links TRBV5-4 to TRBJ1-1; TRBD1 agrees at 7 bases. The CDR3 DNA reads as TGTGCCAGCGGCTGGACAGGGAACACTGAAGCTTTCTTT. Translating gives CASGWTGNTEAFF.